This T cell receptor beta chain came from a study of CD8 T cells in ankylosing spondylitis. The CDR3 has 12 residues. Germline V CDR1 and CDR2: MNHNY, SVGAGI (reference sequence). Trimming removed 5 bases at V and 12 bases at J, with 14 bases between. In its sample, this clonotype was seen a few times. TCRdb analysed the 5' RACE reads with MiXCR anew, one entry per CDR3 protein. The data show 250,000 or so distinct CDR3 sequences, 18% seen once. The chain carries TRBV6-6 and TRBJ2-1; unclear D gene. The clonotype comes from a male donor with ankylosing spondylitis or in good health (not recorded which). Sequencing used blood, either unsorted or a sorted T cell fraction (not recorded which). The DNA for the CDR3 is TGTGCCAGCAGTCCCGGGTTAATTGGGCAGTTCTTC. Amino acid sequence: CASSPGLIGQFF.